This T cell receptor beta chain was profiled in a study of CD8 T cells in Susac syndrome. Random hexamers were used to reverse transcribe roughly 0.5 to 1 ug of RNA. MiXCR, applied by TCRdb to the immunoSEQ multiplex PCR reads, yields one record per CDR3 protein. This repertoire shows more than 150,000 distinct CDR3 sequences, 95% to 96% found once; its top ten account for over 0.12%. Study-wide results and caveats: The study conceded that relatively few individuals underwent its TCR sequencing and HLA analysis.

A remark on this clonotype: Its specificity is not known.

The sample comprised CD8+ T cells from PBMCs. The TCR originated in a human donor with multiple sclerosis.

As DNA, the CDR3 is TGCGCCAGCAGCCACGGGGGGCAGGCTAACTATGGCTACACCTTC. It yields the protein CASSHGGQANYGYTF. This rearrangement joins TRBV5-1 to TRBJ1-2; tentative D call: TRBD1 (6 bases). Trimming left V 4 bases short and J 0 bases short, with 13 bases between. The CDR3 covers 15 residues. Per germline, CDR1 SGHRS and CDR2 YFSETQ.